Each of the 28 T cell receptor beta chains below was sequenced from the same sample in a study of blood T cell repertoires in COVID-19. The repertoire was sequenced with immunoSEQ multiplex PCR; TCRdb's copy has only in-frame clones and lacks some. The profile shows about 300,000 clones, 85% to 90% of them singletons. Source material: peripheral blood. The receptors derive from a woman aged 25-40 years with COVID-19, enrolled during active disease.

The chain is built from TRBV7-9 and TRBJ2-7; maybe TRBD2 (5 bases). Trimming pared 6 bases from V and 0 bases from J, leaving 15 bases between. Germline V CDR1 and CDR2: SEHNR, FQNEAQ (reference sequence). The CDR3 length is 15 residues. CDR3 sequence reads: CASREGGSISYEQYF. The CDR3 DNA sequence: TGTGCCAGCAGAGAGGGTGGGTCAATCTCCTACGAGCAGTACTTC. The full variable domain, rest sourced from reference TRBV7-9 and TRBJ2-7, is DTGVSQNPRHKITKRGQNVTFRCDPISEHNRLYWYRQTLGQGPEFLTYFQNEAQLEKSRLLSDRFSAERPKGSFSTLEIQRTEQGDSAMYLCASREGGSISYEQYFGPGTRLTVT.

DNA of the CDR3: TGTGCCAGCAGCCTCGACAGATTTTCGGACGAGCAGTACGTC. Translation: CASSLDRFSDEQYV. This chain links TRBV5-4 with TRBJ2-7; D may be TRBD1 (5 bases). The CDR3 has 14 amino acids. Trimming stripped 4 bases from V and 5 bases from J, with 16 bases between. Germline V gene sequence: CDR1 SGHNT, CDR2 YYREEE (reference sequence).

The chain employs TRBV6-1 and TRBJ1-5; no reliable D call. This CDR3 has 13 residues. The ends were cut back, 2 bases at V and 5 bases at J, with 7 bases in the middle. Germline CDR1 and CDR2: MNHNS and SASEGT. For the CDR3, the DNA is TGTGCCAGCAGTGAAAAGCTCCATCAGCCCCAGCATTTT. Amino acid sequence: CASSEKLHQPQHF.

The chain has TRBV18 and TRBJ1-1; D is undetermined. Deletions cut 3 bases from V and 3 bases from J, with 14 bases between. This CDR3 spans 15 amino acids. Germline loops: CDR1 KGHSH, CDR2 LQKENI. This chain's CDR3 is CASSPVRTRDTEAFF. The CDR3 DNA reads TGTGCCAGCTCACCTGTACGAACGAGGGACACTGAAGCTTTCTTT.

The chain recombines TRBV28 with TRBJ1-2; the match to TRBD1 covers 9 bases. This CDR3 is 12 amino acids long. The germline V gene has CDR1 MDHEN and CDR2 SYDVKM. V dropped 6 bases and J dropped 7; count of bases not matched to a gene: 3. CDR3 region: CASRTGGFGYTF. The CDR3 DNA is TGTGCCAGCAGAACAGGGGGCTTTGGCTACACCTTC.

The genes are TRBV2 and TRBJ2-1; D is unclear. V was clipped by 2 bases and J by 5 bases, with 16 bases between them. The CDR3 totals 16 residues. CDR1 is SNHLY and CDR2 is FYNNEI in the germline V gene. CDR3 sequence: CASSEYKAGPNNEQFF. CDR3 sequence (DNA): TGTGCCAGCAGTGAATATAAGGCAGGTCCAAACAATGAGCAGTTCTTC.

This sequence joins TRBV13 and TRBJ1-6, with D hard to call. The CDR3 extends over 16 amino acids. Per the germline V gene, CDR1 is PRHDT and CDR2 is FYEKMQ (reference sequence). Trimming left V 0 bases short and J 8 bases short, with 14 bases between. CDR3 sequence reads: CASSLGGGREYSPLHF. In DNA form, the CDR3 reads TGTGCCAGCAGCTTAGGTGGAGGGAGGGAGTATTCACCCCTCCACTTT.

J is TRBJ1-2 and V is TRBV7-9; the match to TRBD1 covers 8 bases. CDR3 length equals 14 residues. CDR1 and CDR2 (germline): SEHNR, FQNEAQ (reference sequence). Trimming at V came to 6 bases and at J to 8 bases, leaving 11 bases not matched to a gene. CDR3 region: CASRYSGGADGYTF. CDR3 in DNA: TGTGCCAGCAGGTACTCAGGGGGCGCTGACGGCTACACCTTC.

This rearrangement joins TRBV2 to TRBJ2-3; TRBD2 matches 8 bases. V shed 4 bases and J 3 bases; nucleotides not matched to a gene: 6. From germline, CDR1 is SNHLY and CDR2 FYNNEI. CDR3 length: 15 residues. CDR3 nucleotide sequence: TGTGCCAGCAGTGGATTCGGGACTAGGACAGATACGCAGTATTTT. Its translation is CASSGFGTRTDTQYF. The full variable domain, its missing parts supplied by reference TRBV2 and TRBJ2-3, is EPEVTQTPSHQVTQMGQEVILRCVPISNHLYFYWYRQILGQKVEFLVSFYNNEISEKSEIFDDQFSVERPDGSNFTLKIRSTKLEDSAMYFCASSGFGTRTDTQYFGPGTRLTVL.

The chain recombines TRBV9 with TRBJ2-2, with 7 bases lining up with TRBD2. The CDR3 totals 16 residues. V lost 3 bases, J lost 3 bases, and 8 bases stayed unmatched. Germline V lookup: CDR1 SGDLS, CDR2 YYNGEE. The chain's CDR3 is CASSAPSSGDTGELFF. In nucleotides, the CDR3 is TGTGCCAGCAGCGCCCCCTCCAGCGGGGACACCGGGGAGCTGTTTTTT.

This chain joins TRBV3-1 (or the pseudogene TRBV3-2) and TRBJ2-2, with D unclear. CDR1 is LGHDT, CDR2 YNNKEL, per germline (reference sequence). The CDR3 consists of 15 residues. With 1 base removed from V and 5 bases from J, the gap between germline ends came to 11 bases. The CDR3 loop reads CASSQGGLGTGELFF. The CDR3 nucleotides read TGTGCCAGCAGCCAAGGAGGCCTTGGGACCGGGGAGCTGTTTTTT.

CDR3 sequence (DNA): TGTGCCAGCAGACTCGGGACAGGGACCTACAATGAGCAGTTCTTC. Translating it yields CASRLGTGTYNEQFF. The J gene is TRBJ2-1, the V gene TRBV6-5; TRBD1 matches at 9 bases. With V trimmed by 6 bases and J by 2 bases, 5 bases remained unmatched. Germline V gene data show CDR1 as MNHEY and CDR2 as SVGAGI. The CDR3 sequence is 15 residues long.

The gene calls are TRBV27 and TRBJ2-7; tentative D call: TRBD1 (5 bases). V shed 2 bases and J shed 6 bases, with 14 bases lying between them. The CDR3 loop spans 14 amino acids. Germline assignment: CDR1 MNHEY and CDR2 SMNVEV (reference sequence). CDR3: CASSLRQGNSEQYF. The CDR3 nucleotides read TGTGCCAGCAGTTTAAGGCAGGGTAATAGCGAGCAGTACTTC.

The chain is built from TRBV2 and TRBJ2-7, with TRBD1 as a possible D gene (5 bases). Germline values: CDR1 SNHLY, CDR2 FYNNEI. The CDR3 has 13 residues. The V and J ends lost 7 bases and 3 bases respectively, with 13 bases between them. This CDR3 is CASTRRVIYEQYV. The CDR3 DNA reads TGTGCCAGCACCCGCAGGGTAATCTACGAGCAGTACGTC.

As regards this clone: The same CDR3 also results from other DNA sequences found in this sample. The J gene is TRBJ2-1, the V gene TRBV7-9; 12 bases fit TRBD2. J was trimmed by 6 bases and V by 5 bases; bases with no gene match: 5. The V gene's germline CDR1 is SEHNR and CDR2 FQNEAQ (reference sequence). The CDR3 is 15 amino acids. The CDR3 is CASSPSGGAGNEQFF. The CDR3 DNA reads TGTGCCAGCAGCCCTAGCGGGGGGGCGGGCAATGAGCAGTTCTTC.

The V call is TRBV7-9, the J call TRBJ2-2; 10 bases agree with TRBD1. CDR1 is SEHNR and CDR2 is FQNEAQ in the germline V gene (reference sequence). The junction had 9 bases not matched to a gene; V was cut back by 8 bases and J by 6 bases. The CDR3 runs 15 residues. This CDR3 reads CASGLTGGVAGELFF. The CDR3 DNA is TGTGCCAGCGGGCTGACAGGGGGCGTTGCCGGGGAGCTGTTTTTT.

The V call is TRBV10-3, the J call TRBJ1-4; D call uncertain. V shed 10 bases and J shed 4 bases, with 10 bases lying between them. This CDR3 contains 12 residues. CDR1 ENHRY and CDR2 SYGVKD come from the germline V gene. The CDR3 reads CATAGSNEKLFF. DNA of the CDR3: TGTGCCACCGCGGGGAGTAATGAAAAACTGTTTTTT.

A few counts support this clone. The chain uses TRBV11-2 and TRBJ1-3; no definite D call. The CDR3 spans 15 residues. Between the trimmed V and J ends, which lost 8 bases and 5 bases, there was a span of 19 bases. Germline lookup yields CDR1 SGHAT and CDR2 FQNNGV. CDR3 sequence reads: CASEPSTGGRNTIYF. Here the CDR3 DNA reads TGTGCCAGCGAGCCGTCGACCGGAGGGCGAAACACCATATATTTT.

J is TRBJ1-1 and V is TRBV11-2; D not certain. CDR1 is SGHAT and CDR2 is FQNNGV in the germline V gene. Trimming shortened V by 3 bases and J by 5 bases, and 10 bases separated the two germline ends. CDR3 length: 13 amino acids. The CDR3 protein is CASSFGGPTEAFF. The CDR3 DNA reads TGTGCCAGCAGCTTCGGAGGGCCGACTGAAGCTTTCTTT.

The rearrangement links TRBV5-6 to TRBJ2-7; a weak D match, TRBD1 (6 bases). Germline CDR1 reads SGHDT; CDR2 reads YYEEEE. Trimming removed 0 bases at V and 2 bases at J, with 12 bases between. The CDR3 runs 15 residues. For the CDR3, the DNA is TGTGCCAGCAGCTTGGGCAGGGGTGGGGCCTACGAGCAGTACTTC. As protein: CASSLGRGGAYEQYF.

This sequence joins TRBV19 and TRBJ1-5, with a possible D match to TRBD1 (5 bases). The V gene lost 6 bases and the J gene lost 1 base, with 10 bases spanning the gap. The CDR3 loop spans 14 amino acids. Germline V gene lookup returns CDR1 LNHDA and CDR2 SQIVND (reference sequence). The CDR3 is CASRRTTSNQPQHF. In nucleotides, the CDR3 is TGTGCCAGTAGACGGACAACAAGCAATCAGCCCCAGCATTTT.

The chain has TRBV6-5 and TRBJ2-7; D possibly corresponds to TRBD1 (6 bases). V was pared by 6 bases and J by 2 bases, with 8 bases between. Germline V gene data show CDR1 as MNHEY and CDR2 as SVGAGI. The length of the CDR3 is 12 residues. CDR3 sequence: CASRTGPYEQYV. The CDR3 region has the DNA TGTGCCAGCAGAACAGGGCCCTACGAGCAGTACGTC.

The rearrangement joins TRBV5-4 to TRBJ2-5, with 7 nucleotides matching TRBD2. Germline V gives CDR1 SGHNT, CDR2 YYREEE (reference sequence). This CDR3 has 12 amino acids. Trimming cost V 4 bases and J 9 bases; bases outside gene matches: 6. CDR3 sequence: CASSTTGGAQYF. CDR3 in DNA: TGTGCCAGCAGCACCACGGGAGGAGCCCAGTACTTC.

The gene calls are TRBV5-4 and TRBJ1-2; 7 nucleotides align to TRBD1. CDR3 length equals 14 residues. Germline CDR1 reads SGHNT; CDR2 reads YYREEE (reference sequence). With 3 bases clipped from V and 2 bases from J, the junction kept 4 bases outside the gene matches. CDR3 sequence (DNA): TGTGCCAGCAGCTACGGGACAGTCAACTATGGCTACACCTTC. It encodes CASSYGTVNYGYTF.

CDR3 bases: TGTGCCAGCAAATCGTGGCCCAATTCACCCCTCCACTTT. It specifies CASKSWPNSPLHF. The rearrangement uses TRBV6-5 and TRBJ1-6; D remains ambiguous. The CDR3 contains 13 residues. The germline V gene encodes CDR1 MNHEY and CDR2 SVGAGI. V lost 7 bases and J lost 7, with 11 bases in between.

This clone has just a few counts. The CDR3 coding sequence is TGTGCCAGCTCAGCCTCTCTGGGCTGGTCCTATAATTCACCCCTCCACTTT. Translation gives CASSASLGWSYNSPLHF. The chain recombines TRBV18 with TRBJ1-6, with unresolved D. The CDR3 is 17 amino acids. The germline CDR1 and CDR2 sequences are KGHSH and LQKENI. The V and J ends lost 5 bases and 1 base respectively, with 15 bases between them.

The chain has TRBV6-2 or TRBV6-3 and TRBJ1-5; D might be TRBD1 (5 bases). CDR3 length: 16 amino acids. The V gene lost 2 bases and the J gene lost 2 bases, with 13 bases spanning the gap. The germline CDR1 and CDR2 sequences are MNHEY and SVGEGT. CDR3 in DNA: TGTGCCAGCAGTTACGTGATGGGGCAGGGCAATCAGCCCCAGCATTTT. It codes for CASSYVMGQGNQPQHF.

This chain links TRBV2 with TRBJ1-2; D call uncertain. The ends were cut back, 1 base at V and 8 bases at J, with 11 bases in the middle. Germline lookup yields CDR1 SNHLY and CDR2 FYNNEI. The CDR3 runs 13 residues. The CDR3 spells CASSEGMPGGYTF. Here the CDR3 DNA reads TGTGCCAGCAGTGAAGGTATGCCTGGCGGCTACACCTTC.